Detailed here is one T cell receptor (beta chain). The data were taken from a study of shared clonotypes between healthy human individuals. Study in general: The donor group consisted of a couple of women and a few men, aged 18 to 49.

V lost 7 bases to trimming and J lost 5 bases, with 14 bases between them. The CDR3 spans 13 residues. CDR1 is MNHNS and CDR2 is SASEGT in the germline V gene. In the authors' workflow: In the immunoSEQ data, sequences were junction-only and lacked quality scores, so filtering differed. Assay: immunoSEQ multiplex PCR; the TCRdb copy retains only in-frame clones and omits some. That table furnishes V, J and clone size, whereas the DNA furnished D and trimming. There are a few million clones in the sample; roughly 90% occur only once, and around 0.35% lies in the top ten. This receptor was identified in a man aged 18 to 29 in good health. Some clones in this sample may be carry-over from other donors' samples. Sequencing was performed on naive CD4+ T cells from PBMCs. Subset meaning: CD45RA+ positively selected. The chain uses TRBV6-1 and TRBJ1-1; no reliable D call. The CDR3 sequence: CASNLRPGTEAFF. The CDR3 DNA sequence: TGTGCCAGCAACTTAAGGCCGGGGACTGAAGCTTTCTTT.